This T cell receptor beta chain was recovered during a study of T cell changes during pregnancy in multiple sclerosis. Measured with immunoSEQ multiplex PCR; TCRdb has only the in-frame clones, and not every one. This sample has about 44,000 clones, with around 89% found just once. V lost 4 bases and J 1 base, leaving 19 bases between the germline ends. CDR3 length: 16 amino acids. From germline, CDR1 is GTSNPN and CDR2 SVGIG (reference sequence). This TCR came from a female donor with multiple sclerosis, enrolled in a pregnancy study. The V call is TRBV30, the J call TRBJ1-1; the D is unclear. Sequenced here: CD4+ T cells from peripheral blood mononuclear cells, sampled after pregnancy. The CDR3 nucleotides read TGTGCCTGGACCTCATACTCCTCAACGGGGAACACTGAAGCTTTCTTT. This gives the protein CAWTSYSSTGNTEAFF. Combining the CDR3 with reference TRBV30 and TRBJ1-1 gives the whole variable domain SQTIHQWPATLVQPVGSPLSLECTVEGTSNPNLYWYRQAAGRGLQLLFYSVGIGQISSEVPQNLSASRPQDRQFILSSKKLLLSDSGFYLCAWTSYSSTGNTEAFFGQGTRLTVV.